The 26 T cell receptor beta chains below were found in one sample sequenced in a study of cytomegalovirus exposure and HLA in healthy donors. Primers: 60 Vbeta forward and 13 Jbeta reverse. This table comes from immunoSEQ multiplex PCR, and its TCRdb copy is limited to in-frame clones, with some not included. The sample consists of about 140,000 clones, roughly 73% of them appearing once. Material: PBMCs. These receptors came from a middle-aged woman in good health and CMV-seronegative.

This clone was observed a few times. DNA of the CDR3: TGTGCCAGCAGCTTGAACCGCCGGACTGAAGCTTTCTTT. Translating gives CASSLNRRTEAFF. The chain has TRBV7-2 and TRBJ1-1; D unclear. The CDR3 is 13 residues long. Trimming removed 3 bases at V and 5 bases at J, with 10 bases between. CDR1 and CDR2 (germline): SGHTA, FQGNSA. The full variable domain, with the rest looked up from reference TRBV7-2 and TRBJ1-1, is GAGVSQSPSNKVTEKGKDVELRCDPISGHTALYWYRQSLGQGLEFLIYFQGNSAPDKSGLPSDRFSAERTGGSVSTLTIQRTQQEDSAVYLCASSLNRRTEAFFGQGTRLTVV.

This chain connects TRBV5-1 to TRBJ1-2, with 10 bases aligning to TRBD1. The J segment lost 8 bases and the V segment lost 4 bases, leaving 11 bases of the junction unmatched. The CDR3 consists of 15 residues. The germline gives CDR1 SGHRS, CDR2 YFSETQ. CDR3 nucleotides: TGCGCCAGCAGCCCTGGGGACAGGGGACCTGGAGGCTACACCTTC. It codes for CASSPGDRGPGGYTF.

V is TRBV7-8 and J is TRBJ2-1; D unclear. V dropped 5 bases and J dropped 0 bases, with 17 bases sitting between them. Germline V gene sequence: CDR1 SGHVS, CDR2 FQNEAQ. This CDR3 contains 17 residues. The CDR3 loop is CASSPTALVASYNEQFF. CDR3 coding DNA: TGTGCCAGCAGCCCAACTGCCCTCGTCGCCTCCTACAATGAGCAGTTCTTC.

In DNA, the CDR3 is TGTGCCAGCAGCATCCGACAGGGGAACACTGAAGCTTTCTTT. Protein: CASSIRQGNTEAFF. The V call is TRBV14, the J call TRBJ1-1; 7 nucleotides match TRBD1. CDR3 length: 14 residues. V shed 5 bases and J 1 base; nucleotides not matched to a gene: 4. Germline values: CDR1 SGHDN, CDR2 FVKESK.

This clone turned up a few times. The V call is TRBV6-1, the J call TRBJ1-5, with unresolved D. V was pared by 1 base and J by 6 bases, with 7 bases between. The CDR3 extends over 13 amino acids. From germline, CDR1 is MNHNS and CDR2 SASEGT. The CDR3 loop reads CASSEGGPQPQHF. The DNA for the CDR3 is TGTGCCAGCAGTGAAGGTGGGCCTCAGCCCCAGCATTTT.

The chain has TRBV27 and TRBJ1-2; possibly TRBD1 for D (6 bases). The germline CDR1 and CDR2 sequences are MNHEY and SMNVEV (reference sequence). The CDR3 is made up of 11 amino acids. V was trimmed by 8 bases and J by 6 bases, leaving 10 bases between them. CDR3 sequence reads: CASPRGDGYTF. In nucleotides, the CDR3 is TGTGCCAGCCCCAGGGGCGATGGCTACACCTTC.

This clone was recorded only once. The CDR3 region is CASSYGLAGQETQYF. The CDR3 nucleotides read TGTGCCAGCAGCTACGGACTAGCGGGACAAGAGACCCAGTACTTC. V and J are TRBV13 and TRBJ2-5, with 12 bases matching TRBD2. Germline loops: CDR1 PRHDT, CDR2 FYEKMQ (reference sequence). The trim removed 4 bases at V and 2 bases at J, leaving 2 bases unmatched. This CDR3 region has 15 residues.

This chain connects TRBV9 to TRBJ2-7; D not resolved. CDR3 length: 14 residues. Germline lookup yields CDR1 SGDLS and CDR2 YYNGEE. With 2 bases removed from V and 3 bases from J, the gap between germline ends came to 12 bases. CDR3 loop: CASSVHDPDYEQYV. CDR3 in DNA: TGTGCCAGCAGCGTTCATGACCCGGACTACGAGCAGTACGTC.

This clone came up a few times. This chain joins TRBV5-1 and TRBJ1-1; 8 bases map to TRBD1. CDR1 and CDR2 from the germline V gene are SGHRS and YFSETQ. CDR3 size: 14 residues. With 1 base clipped from V and 1 base from J, the junction kept 0 bases outside the gene matches. CDR3 in amino acids: CASSLQGANTEAFF. The CDR3 nucleotides read TGCGCCAGCAGCTTGCAGGGGGCGAACACTGAAGCTTTCTTT.

CDR3 amino acids: CASRGLAGGHEQFF. In DNA, the CDR3 is TGTGCCAGCAGGGGACTAGCGGGGGGGCATGAGCAGTTCTTC. The gene calls are TRBV6-1 and TRBJ2-1; 16 nucleotides agree with TRBD2. Germline V gene sequence: CDR1 MNHNS, CDR2 SASEGT. The CDR3 has 14 residues. J was trimmed by 8 bases and V by 6 bases; bases with no gene match: 1.

The chain uses TRBV10-3 and TRBJ1-2; TRBD1 aligns across 9 bases. Germline CDR1 ENHRY, CDR2 SYGVKD. The junction had 6 bases not matched to a gene; V was cut back by 0 bases and J by 7 bases. The CDR3 has 15 amino acids. DNA for the CDR3: TGTGCCATCAGTGAGTCGAACAGGGGGCGAGTTGGCTACACCTTC. Translation gives CAISESNRGRVGYTF.

This chain uses TRBV18 with TRBJ1-4; maybe TRBD1 (6 bases). V lost 2 bases, J lost 4 bases, and 11 bases lay in between. This CDR3 region has 15 residues. Looked up from germline, CDR1 is KGHSH and CDR2 is LQKENI. The CDR3 region is CASSPSQGNNEKLFF. In DNA form, the CDR3 reads TGTGCCAGCTCACCATCACAGGGAAATAATGAAAAACTGTTTTTT.

The V and J genes are TRBV4-1 and TRBJ1-1, with TRBD1 as a possible D gene (5 bases). The CDR3 covers 12 residues. The germline gives CDR1 MGHRA, CDR2 YSYEKL. V was shortened by 0 bases and J by 7 bases, with 6 bases between the two germline ends. The CDR3 protein is CASSQEGGEAFF. The DNA for the CDR3 is TGCGCCAGCAGCCAAGAGGGGGGTGAAGCTTTCTTT.

This chain uses TRBV5-1 with TRBJ2-5, with D tentatively TRBD1 (6 bases). Trimming stripped 2 bases from V and 1 base from J, with 18 bases between. This CDR3 region has 17 residues. CDR1 is SGHRS and CDR2 is YFSETQ in the germline V gene. The CDR3 region is CASSFWPRETGQETQYF. In nucleotides, the CDR3 is TGCGCCAGCAGCTTTTGGCCTAGGGAGACAGGCCAAGAGACCCAGTACTTC.

The count of this clone is one. The chain combines TRBV7-2 with TRBJ2-2, with TRBD1 identical over 12 bases. In germline, CDR1 is SGHTA, CDR2 FQGNSA. This CDR3 comprises 16 residues. J lost 3 bases, V lost 4 bases, and 3 bases had no gene match. CDR3 in DNA: TGTGCCAGCAGCTCGGGACAGGGGGCGGACACCGGGGAGCTGTTTTTT. Its translation: CASSSGQGADTGELFF.

This chain connects TRBV18 to TRBJ2-7; possible D gene TRBD1, 6 bases. Germline loops: CDR1 KGHSH, CDR2 LQKENI. The CDR3 spans 12 residues. Trimming removed 3 bases at V and 6 bases at J, with 9 bases between. The CDR3 loop is CASSPQGGEQYF. For the CDR3, the DNA is TGTGCCAGCTCACCTCAAGGGGGCGAGCAGTACTTC.

Only a few counts were recorded for this clone. The genes are TRBV6-5 and TRBJ2-6; no definite D call. The CDR3 has 16 residues. From germline, CDR1 is MNHEY and CDR2 SVGAGI. V lost 2 bases and J lost 3, with 11 bases in between. The CDR3 reads CASSYQSSGGANVLTF. CDR3 bases: TGTGCCAGCAGTTACCAGTCCTCGGGTGGGGCCAACGTCCTGACTTTC.

The V call is TRBV7-2, the J call TRBJ1-2; D gene unclear. Germline V gene lookup returns CDR1 SGHTA and CDR2 FQGNSA. CDR3 length equals 11 residues. The V end lost 6 bases, the J end lost 3 bases, and 5 bases lay between the germline ends. CDR3 coding DNA: TGTGCCAGCAGGCGGGACTATGGCTACACCTTC. Translation gives CASRRDYGYTF. The full variable domain, in which reference TRBV7-2 and TRBJ1-2 provide the parts outside the CDR3, is GAGVSQSPSNKVTEKGKDVELRCDPISGHTALYWYRQSLGQGLEFLIYFQGNSAPDKSGLPSDRFSAERTGGSVSTLTIQRTQQEDSAVYLCASRRDYGYTFGSGTRLTVV.

This sequence joins TRBV13 and TRBJ1-5, with 10 bases identical to TRBD1. Trimming at V came to 4 bases and at J to 7 bases, leaving 7 bases not matched to a gene. The CDR3 runs to 15 residues. Germline CDR1 reads PRHDT; CDR2 reads FYEKMQ (reference sequence). CDR3 nucleotide sequence: TGTGCCAGCAGCTCCCGGGACAGGGGAGGCCAGCCCCAGCATTTT. Translated, it gives CASSSRDRGGQPQHF.

The rearrangement links TRBV2 to TRBJ2-7; D is unclear. Germline-derived CDR1 and CDR2 are SNHLY and FYNNEI. Trimming removed 6 bases from V and 2 bases from J, with 5 bases in between. The CDR3 runs to 11 residues. CDR3 amino acids: CASRATYEQYF. The CDR3 DNA sequence: TGTGCCAGCAGAGCGACCTACGAGCAGTACTTC.

This clone was detected only a few times. This sequence joins TRBV19 and TRBJ1-2; D uncertain. Trimming took 3 bases from V and 8 from J, leaving 25 bases between them. This CDR3 is 17 amino acids long. Germline V lookup: CDR1 LNHDA, CDR2 SQIVND (reference sequence). The DNA for the CDR3 is TGTGCCAGTAGTATTGGTGGCAGGCCATCTCCCGGTTGGGGCTACACCTTC. Residues: CASSIGGRPSPGWGYTF.

This sequence joins TRBV29-1 and TRBJ1-5; TRBD1 matches at 7 bases. The CDR3 has 13 amino acids. V was clipped by 7 bases and J by 6 bases; unmatched bases: 9. Germline V CDR1 and CDR2: SQVTM, ANQGSEA. The CDR3: CSGSRDSSQPQHF. CDR3 sequence (DNA): TGCAGCGGCTCCCGGGACAGTTCTCAGCCCCAGCATTTT.

The V and J genes are TRBV6-1 and TRBJ1-4; no firm D call. V lost 8 bases and J lost 3, with 13 bases in between. This CDR3 contains 14 residues. CDR1 MNHNS and CDR2 SASEGT come from the germline V gene. CDR3 nucleotide sequence: TGTGCCAGCTCAAGGCTGGCGGCTAATGAAAAACTGTTTTTT. Its translation: CASSRLAANEKLFF.

The rearrangement joins TRBV5-1 to TRBJ1-6, with 8 bases lining up with TRBD1. Unmatched junction bases numbered 7, after V lost 4 bases and J lost 7 bases. The CDR3 is made up of 15 amino acids. Germline loops: CDR1 SGHRS, CDR2 YFSETQ. The CDR3 loop is CASSPTGVRNSPLHF. In DNA, the CDR3 is TGCGCCAGCAGCCCGACAGGGGTTCGGAATTCACCCCTCCACTTT.

V gene TRBV28 combines with J gene TRBJ1-6, with D unclear. This CDR3 spans 16 amino acids. Looked up from germline, CDR1 is MDHEN and CDR2 is SYDVKM. V was trimmed by 8 bases and J by 0 bases, leaving 14 bases between them. For the CDR3, the DNA is TGTGCCAGCCGGCGAAGCGAGGGCTCCTATAATTCACCCCTCCACTTT. Translated: CASRRSEGSYNSPLHF.

This chain joins TRBV6-4 and TRBJ2-3; 9 bases match TRBD2. V lost 3 bases and J lost 3; bases outside the gene matches: 7. The CDR3 is 16 amino acids. Per the germline V gene, CDR1 is MRHNA and CDR2 is SNTAGT. CDR3 sequence (DNA): TGTGCCAGCAGTGAAGAGGGCGGGGGGGCTACAGATACGCAGTATTTT. Protein sequence: CASSEEGGGATDTQYF.